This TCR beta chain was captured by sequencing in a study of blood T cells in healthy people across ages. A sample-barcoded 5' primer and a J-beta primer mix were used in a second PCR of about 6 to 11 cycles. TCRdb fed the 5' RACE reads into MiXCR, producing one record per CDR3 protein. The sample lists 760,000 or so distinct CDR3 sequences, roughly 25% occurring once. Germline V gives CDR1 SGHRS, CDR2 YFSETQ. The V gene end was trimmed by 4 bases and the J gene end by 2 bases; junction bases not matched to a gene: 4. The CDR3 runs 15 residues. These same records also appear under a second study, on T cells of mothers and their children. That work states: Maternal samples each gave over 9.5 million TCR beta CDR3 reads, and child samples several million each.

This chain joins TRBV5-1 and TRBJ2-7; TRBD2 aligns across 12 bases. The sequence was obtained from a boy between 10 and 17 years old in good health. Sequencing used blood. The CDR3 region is CASSRTSGATYEQYF. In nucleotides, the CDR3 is TGCGCCAGCAGCCGGACTAGCGGGGCGACCTACGAGCAGTACTTC.